This entry lists 25 T cell receptor beta chains sequenced from one sample in a study of Graves' ophthalmopathy and Graves' hyperthyroidism. RNA transcripts served as template for amplifying TCR beta CDR3 sequences. The first round was an RT-PCR with HTBI primers, and the second round was a multiplex PCR. In TCRdb, the multiplex PCR reads were re-called with MiXCR into one record per CDR3 protein. This sample carries about 240,000 distinct CDR3 sequences, about 47% of them seen once, and the ten largest clones take roughly 50%. Sequenced input: peripheral blood. Every receptor here comes from an adult man with Graves' ophthalmopathy.

The rearrangement links TRBV7-2 to TRBJ1-1; D is perhaps TRBD1 (6 bases). V was pared by 4 bases and J by 0 bases, with 9 bases between. The CDR3 runs 14 residues. Per germline, CDR1 SGHTA and CDR2 FQGNSA. The CDR3 spells CASSYYRVNTEAFF. The CDR3 bases are TGTGCCAGCAGCTACTACAGGGTGAACACTGAAGCTTTCTTT.

Of note for this clonotype: The conserved closing phenylalanine or tryptophan is absent in this CDR3, likely reflecting a read error. The rearrangement uses TRBV20-1 and TRBJ2-7; 10 bases align to TRBD2. The CDR3 is 14 residues long. Per the germline V gene, CDR1 is DFQATT and CDR2 is SNEGSKA (reference sequence). The CDR3 nucleotides read TGTAGTGCTAGAGATGGACTAGCGGCGGACGAGCAGTACCTC. Amino acids: CSARDGLAADEQYL.

This clonotype came up many times. V and J are TRBV5-6 and TRBJ2-7, with a tentative D call TRBD1 (5 bases). Germline V CDR1 and CDR2: SGHDT, YYEEEE. The CDR3 spans 13 residues. V dropped 5 bases and J dropped 1 base, with 10 bases sitting between them. Here the CDR3 reads CASSLGASYEQYF. The CDR3, as DNA: TGTGCCAGCAGTTTAGGGGCGTCCTACGAGCAGTACTTC.

V usage is TRBV9 and J usage is TRBJ1-6, with 7 nucleotides matching TRBD1. Germline values: CDR1 SGDLS, CDR2 YYNGEE. With 5 bases clipped from V and 4 bases from J, the junction kept 6 bases outside the gene matches. The CDR3 is 15 amino acids. The CDR3 DNA is TGTGCCAGCAGTCCCGGGACAGTTTATAATTCACCCCTCCACTTT. Translated: CASSPGTVYNSPLHF.

The V call is TRBV12-5, the J call TRBJ2-5; a weak D match, TRBD1 (5 bases). V lost 4 bases and J lost 1, with 7 bases in between. From germline, CDR1 is LGHNT and CDR2 FRNRAP. This CDR3 has 13 residues. DNA of the CDR3: TGTGCTAGTGGTTCAGGGTCCCAAGAGACCCAGTACTTC. It translates to CASGSGSQETQYF.

The V gene is TRBV11-2, the J gene TRBJ1-4, with D possibly matching TRBD1 (5 bases). The CDR3 has 15 amino acids. Trimming took 4 bases from V and 8 from J, leaving 17 bases between them. CDR1 is SGHAT and CDR2 is FQNNGV in the germline V gene. The CDR3 sequence is CASSSLAGGLEKLFF. Here the CDR3 DNA reads TGTGCCAGCAGCTCACTAGCGGGGGGATTGGAAAAACTGTTTTTT.

The rearrangement uses TRBV7-3 and TRBJ2-7; 8 nucleotides align to TRBD1. The CDR3 length is 16 residues. Trimming at V came to 2 bases and at J to 5 bases, leaving 11 bases not matched to a gene. Germline loops: CDR1 SGHTA, CDR2 FQGTGA. The CDR3 nucleotides read TGTGCCAGCAGCTTATTGGGACAGGCAAGTATCCACGAGCAGTACTTC. Protein sequence: CASSLLGQASIHEQYF.

This clonotype was detected a few times. The gene calls are TRBV5-1 and TRBJ1-2; possible D gene TRBD1, 5 bases. CDR1 SGHRS and CDR2 YFSETQ come from the germline V gene. This CDR3 contains 14 residues. The germline V and J ends were trimmed by 2 bases and 4 bases, with 12 bases remaining between them. The CDR3 region has the DNA TGCGCCAGCAGCTTCGGGGGAGCAGGCTATGGCTACACCTTC. Amino acids: CASSFGGAGYGYTF.

Notes on this clonotype: One end of the junction fails to match germline, which may point to a read error. The V gene is TRBV4-1, the J gene TRBJ1-3; TRBD1 matches at 8 bases. CDR3 length equals 17 residues. Germline lookup yields CDR1 MGHRA and CDR2 YSYEKL. CDR3: CASSQLAGTGSGNTIYF. The CDR3 nucleotides are TGTGCCAGCAGCCAATTGGCCGGGACAGGATCTGGAAACACCATATATTTT.

The chain has TRBV7-2 and TRBJ1-6; 7 nucleotides match TRBD1. Germline V gene data show CDR1 as SGHTA and CDR2 as FQGNSA. J was trimmed by 8 bases and V by 3 bases; bases with no gene match: 4. The CDR3 runs to 14 residues. CDR3 sequence reads: CASSFRGEDSPLHF. The CDR3 nucleotides read TGTGCCAGCAGCTTCAGGGGGGAGGATTCACCCCTCCACTTT.

The gene calls are TRBV5-1 and TRBJ2-2; 10 bases line up with TRBD2. In germline, CDR1 is SGHRS, CDR2 YFSETQ. The CDR3 is made up of 16 amino acids. J lost 3 bases, V lost 4 bases, and 6 bases had no gene match. The CDR3 reads CASSPLAGEYTGELFF. CDR3 in DNA: TGCGCCAGCAGCCCGCTAGCGGGGGAGTACACCGGGGAGCTGTTTTTT.

This clonotype was counted a few times. The chain employs TRBV7-2 and TRBJ2-2, with D perhaps assigned TRBD1 or TRBD2 (6 bases each). V lost 3 bases, J lost 2 bases, and 13 bases lay in between. The V gene's germline CDR1 is SGHTA and CDR2 FQGNSA. The CDR3 spans 16 residues. The CDR3, as DNA: TGTGCCAGCAGCTTTTGGGGGGCGGGTAACACCGGGGAGCTGTTTTTT. This gives the protein CASSFWGAGNTGELFF.

V usage is TRBV6-5 and J usage is TRBJ1-6; TRBD1 matches at 7 bases. The germline gives CDR1 MNHEY, CDR2 SVGAGI. The CDR3 is 14 amino acids. With 2 bases clipped from V and 10 bases from J, the junction kept 5 bases outside the gene matches. DNA for the CDR3: TGTGCCAGCAGTTACAACAGGGGAGGATCACCCCTCCACTTT. This sequence encodes CASSYNRGGSPLHF.

This chain connects TRBV28 to TRBJ2-5, with D tentatively TRBD2 (5 bases). The CDR3 extends over 15 amino acids. Trimming pared 7 bases from V and 4 bases from J, leaving 19 bases between. Germline V lookup: CDR1 MDHEN, CDR2 SYDVKM. The CDR3 loop is CASTPAGASRETQYF. CDR3 in DNA: TGTGCCAGCACTCCCGCGGGTGCTTCGAGAGAGACCCAGTACTTC.

The chain combines TRBV15 with TRBJ2-2; TRBD1 matches 8 bases. Germline loops: CDR1 LNHNV, CDR2 YYDKDF (reference sequence). The CDR3 consists of 16 residues. The V gene end was trimmed by 7 bases and the J gene end by 7 bases; junction bases not matched to a gene: 14. CDR3 in amino acids: CATTTTGGIGIGELFF. DNA for the CDR3: TGTGCCACCACTACAACAGGGGGTATCGGTATCGGGGAGCTGTTTTTT.

Only a few counts were recorded for this clonotype. The chain recombines TRBV29-1 with TRBJ2-7, with TRBD2 matching over 9 bases. Germline V CDR1 and CDR2: SQVTM, ANQGSEA. J was trimmed by 6 bases and V by 2 bases; bases with no gene match: 5. This CDR3 spans 13 amino acids. The CDR3 nucleotides are TGCAGCGTTGAAACTTGGCGGGAGGGCGAGCAGTACTTC. It yields the protein CSVETWREGEQYF.

The rearrangement uses TRBV10-3 and TRBJ1-2; 8 bases match TRBD1. Germline-derived CDR1 and CDR2 are ENHRY and SYGVKD. Unmatched junction bases numbered 5, after V lost 4 bases and J lost 7 bases. The CDR3 is 13 residues long. Here the CDR3 reads CAISVPGGSGYTF. CDR3 DNA sequence: TGTGCCATCAGTGTACCAGGGGGCAGTGGCTACACCTTC.

This clonotype was seen more than once but under ten times. The chain has TRBV6-1 and TRBJ2-5; D tentatively reads TRBD1 or TRBD2 (7 bases each). V gave up 3 bases and J gave up 9 bases, with 14 bases separating them. This CDR3 is built from 13 residues. The V gene's germline CDR1 is MNHNS and CDR2 SASEGT. The CDR3 sequence is CASSEGPGGAQYF. The CDR3, as DNA: TGTGCCAGCAGTGAGGGGCCAGGGGGGGCCCAGTACTTC.

The sample holds one count of this clonotype. Lacking the conserved final phenylalanine or tryptophan, this CDR3 likely reflects a read error. It is unclear where the CDR3 begins or ends on the DNA, so no DNA is shown, and the CDR3 is as TCRdb lists it. The V call is TRBV7-2, the J call TRBJ2-6; TRBD2 is the table's D call and was not checked against the DNA. With termini counted, the CDR3 has 10 amino acids. CDR1 and CDR2 from the germline V gene are SGHTA and FQGNSA. CDR3 sequence: CASSLASGTG.

The chain uses TRBV6-1 and TRBJ1-1; 8 bases map to TRBD1. Germline loops: CDR1 MNHNS, CDR2 SASEGT. The trim removed 8 bases at V and 0 bases at J, leaving 14 bases unmatched. This CDR3 region has 17 residues. DNA of the CDR3: TGTGCCAGCCTACCCCGGGGGGCAGGGGGCCTGAACACTGAAGCTTTCTTT. Translating gives CASLPRGAGGLNTEAFF.

V usage is TRBV2 and J usage is TRBJ2-3; TRBD1 aligns across 10 bases. Germline-derived CDR1 and CDR2 are SNHLY and FYNNEI. The CDR3 is 15 residues long. V shed 6 bases and J 4 bases; nucleotides not matched to a gene: 7. The DNA of the CDR3 is TGTGCCAGCAGATCGACAGGGGGCAGGGCAGATACGCAGTATTTT. This encodes CASRSTGGRADTQYF.

This clonotype was recorded only once. The rearrangement joins TRBV7-9 to TRBJ2-6; 7 bases match TRBD1. The J segment lost 0 bases and the V segment lost 8 bases, leaving 10 bases of the junction unmatched. Germline values: CDR1 SEHNR, CDR2 FQNEAQ (reference sequence). The CDR3 extends over 17 amino acids. The DNA for the CDR3 is TGTGCCAGCCAACGGGACAGTCCACTCTCTGGGGCCAACGTCCTGACTTTC. Its translation: CASQRDSPLSGANVLTF.

The V and J genes are TRBV24-1 and TRBJ2-3; TRBD2 agrees at 11 bases. Trimming cost V 4 bases and J 2 bases; bases outside gene matches: 10. The germline V gene encodes CDR1 KGHDR and CDR2 SFDVKD. This CDR3 has 18 residues. The CDR3 DNA reads TGTGCCACCAGTGACCAACATAAGACTAGCGGGAACACAGATACGCAGTATTTT. This codes for CATSDQHKTSGNTDTQYF.

As DNA, the CDR3 is TGTGCCAGCAGCGCGAAGGGGCTGGCTAATGAAAAACTGTTTTTT. Translation gives CASSAKGLANEKLFF. The V call is TRBV7-2, the J call TRBJ1-4; the D gene is possibly TRBD1 (5 bases). This CDR3 spans 15 amino acids. The V end was cut by 5 bases, the J end by 3 bases, with 13 bases between. The germline CDR1 and CDR2 sequences are SGHTA and FQGNSA.

This chain uses TRBV29-1 with TRBJ1-1; possibly TRBD1 for D (6 bases). V lost 6 bases and J 0 bases, leaving 14 bases between the germline ends. The CDR3 runs to 14 residues. Germline V gives CDR1 SQVTM, CDR2 ANQGSEA. This CDR3 is CSVAGTPVNTEAFF. The CDR3 nucleotides are TGCAGCGTGGCCGGGACACCCGTGAACACTGAAGCTTTCTTT.